This T cell receptor (beta chain) was recorded in a study of CD8+ T cells in alopecia areata. Broader study findings: In lesional scalp, particularly from alopecia totalis/universalis, clonality was higher than in normal scalp. Compared with mice, patients displayed less clear TCR sharing, possibly for HLA-related reasons. Among the cells sequenced in scalp samples are also the resident alphabeta T cells of normal skin.

Concerning this clone: Its antigen remains unidentified.

RNA extraction was followed by reverse transcription into cDNA, which acted as the sequencing template. The data were produced by immunoSEQ multiplex PCR, yet TCRdb's version contains in-frame clones alone and is incomplete. Altogether 85,000 to 110,000 clones are present, around three fifths being singletons, with the ten largest covering 8.5% to 10%. It was from PBMCs that CD4+ and CD8+ T cells were sorted. The source is a human donor in good health. The sequenced material came from CD4+ T cells sorted from blood.

The chain's CDR3 is CASSLTETQYF. The CDR3 bases are TGTGCCAGCAGCTTGACTGAGACCCAGTACTTC. The chain combines TRBV5-6 with TRBJ2-5; no clear D gene. From germline, CDR1 is SGHDT and CDR2 YYEEEE. Trimming took off 1 base at V and 5 bases at J, with 3 bases between the two ends. The CDR3 extends over 11 amino acids.